These T cell receptor beta chains were read from a single sample in a study of PD-L1 blockade in urothelial cancer. Profiling relied on immunoSEQ multiplex PCR, and the TCRdb table lists in-frame clones only, not all of them. The data contain about 86,000 clones, around 85% of them seen just once; the ten biggest clones take up approximately 15%. The starting material was PBMCs, obtained around atezolizumab (anti-PD-L1) treatment. The receptors come from a man between 60 and 75 years old with urothelial cancer. CDR3s include the opening cysteine and the closing phenylalanine or tryptophan. D genes are given only for firm matches. Rows may omit the clone size; those that give it use once, few, many or a size class.

j_call clone_size d_call cdr3_length v_call cdr3_aa cdr3_nt
TRBJ2-7 once - 12 TRBV10-3 CATEGGNYEQYF TGTGCCACGGAGGGGGGGAACTACGAGCAGTACTTC
TRBJ2-3 - TRBD1 16 TRBV9 CASSVNSGQGTDTQYF TGTGCCAGCAGCGTAAATAGCGGACAGGGAACAGATACGCAGTATTTT
TRBJ1-1 - - 12 TRBV27 CASSSRTDEAFF TGTGCCAGCAGTTCCAGGACAGATGAAGCTTTCTTT
TRBJ1-5 few TRBD1 14 TRBV2 CASSDGQGGQPQHF TGTGCCAGCAGCGACGGACAGGGGGGACAGCCCCAGCATTTT
TRBJ2-1 - TRBD1 15 TRBV5-1 CASSFRGPPYNEQFF TGCGCCAGCAGCTTCAGGGGGCCCCCATACAATGAGCAGTTCTTC
TRBJ1-4 - - 15 TRBV4-1 CASRGWVATNEKLFF TGCGCCAGCCGGGGGTGGGTTGCAACTAATGAAAAACTGTTTTTT
TRBJ2-3 - TRBD2 18 TRBV4-2 CASSQVGSGGRRTDTQYF TGTGCCAGCAGCCAAGTGGGTTCGGGCGGGAGGCGCACAGATACGCAGTATTTT
TRBJ1-2 - TRBD1 14 TRBV7-2 CASSFGQGDYGYTF TGTGCCAGCAGCTTCGGACAGGGAGACTATGGCTACACCTTC
TRBJ2-2 few - 13 TRBV11-3 CASSLRGTGELFF TGTGCCAGCAGCTTAAGGGGAACCGGGGAGCTGTTTTTT
TRBJ1-5 few TRBD1 14 TRBV10-3 CAISEGQEVQPQHF TGTGCCATCAGTGAGGGACAGGAAGTTCAGCCCCAGCATTTT
TRBJ1-2 - - 13 TRBV21-1 CASSHRVLRGYTF TGTGCCAGCAGCCATCGTGTCCTCCGGGGCTACACCTTC
TRBJ1-2 - - 15 TRBV30 CAWSVGGAGRYGYTF TGTGCCTGGAGTGTAGGGGGGGCAGGAAGATATGGCTACACCTTC
TRBJ2-7 - TRBD2 15 TRBV30 CAWSWGVAGEYEQYF TGTGCCTGGAGTTGGGGAGTAGCGGGAGAGTACGAGCAGTACTTC
TRBJ1-1 - - 13 TRBV30 CAWSLGGNTEAFF TGTGCCTGGAGTCTGGGGGGGAACACTGAAGCTTTCTTT
TRBJ1-2 - TRBD1 14 TRBV4-1 CASSHTGTGFGYTF TGCGCCAGCAGCCATACCGGGACAGGGTTCGGCTACACCTTC
TRBJ1-2 - TRBD1 14 TRBV27 CASSLSRGLIGYTF TGTGCCAGCAGTTTATCCAGGGGGCTTATTGGCTACACCTTC
TRBJ1-5 - - 14 TRBV4-1 CASSHYPNNQPQHF TGCGCCAGCAGCCATTACCCTAACAATCAGCCCCAGCATTTT
TRBJ1-1 - TRBD1 16 TRBV7-8 CASSHRDRGRNTEAFF TGTGCCAGCAGCCACCGGGACAGGGGGCGGAACACTGAAGCTTTCTTT
TRBJ2-1 - - 12 TRBV25-1 CASSVYSNEQFF TGTGCCAGCAGTGTGTACTCCAATGAGCAGTTCTTC
TRBJ2-3 - TRBD1 13 TRBV5-4 CASSYRDRGNLYF TGTGCCAGCAGCTATAGGGACAGGGGTAATCTGTATTTT
TRBJ1-1 once - 12 TRBV11-3 CASSLSGRDAFF TGTGCCAGCAGCTTATCGGGCAGGGATGCTTTCTTT
TRBJ1-2 - - 13 TRBV28 CATTGQMNYGYTF TGTGCCACTACCGGACAGATGAACTATGGCTACACCTTC
TRBJ1-4 - TRBD1 14 TRBV5-1 CASSRTGGAEKLFF TGCGCCAGCAGCCGGACAGGGGGCGCGGAAAAACTGTTTTTT
TRBJ2-1 - TRBD1 17 TRBV4-1 CASSQFTGASSYNEQFF TGCGCCAGCAGCCAATTTACAGGGGCAAGCTCCTACAATGAGCAGTTCTTC
TRBJ2-1 - - 13 TRBV7-6 CASSFRVYNEQFF TGTGCCAGCAGCTTTCGGGTTTACAATGAGCAGTTCTTC
TRBJ1-2 - TRBD1 15 TRBV6-6 CASRTGAYANYGYTF TGTGCCAGCCGAACAGGGGCTTATGCTAACTATGGCTACACCTTC
TRBJ2-7 - TRBD1 14 TRBV25-1 CASRGTGSSYEQYF TGTGCCAGCAGGGGGACAGGTAGCTCCTACGAGCAGTACTTC
TRBJ2-4 - TRBD2 16 TRBV10-2 CASSYERDDRQNIQYF TGCGCCAGCAGTTATGAGCGGGACGACCGCCAAAACATTCAGTACTTC
TRBJ2-3 - - 17 TRBV15 CATSRDRLGLPTDTQYF TGTGCCACCAGCAGAGATAGACTAGGGCTACCCACAGATACGCAGTATTTT
TRBJ1-2 - - 17 TRBV14 CASSQVARGDFYYGYTF TGTGCCAGCAGCCAAGTTGCACGGGGGGACTTTTACTATGGCTACACCTTC
TRBJ2-5 - TRBD2 15 TRBV5-1 CASTPQGLAGETQYF TGCGCCAGCACACCCCAGGGACTAGCGGGTGAGACCCAGTACTTC
TRBJ2-1 - - 14 TRBV7-9 CASSLGGGGNEQFF TGTGCCAGCAGCTTAGGAGGGGGGGGCAATGAGCAGTTCTTC
TRBJ2-1 - TRBD1 14 TRBV29-1 CSTQGAHVDNEQFF TGCAGCACCCAGGGGGCGCATGTTGACAATGAGCAGTTCTTC
TRBJ1-5 - - 14 TRBV4-1 CASSLQSLNQPQHF TGCGCCAGCAGCCTTCAATCGCTAAATCAGCCCCAGCATTTT
TRBJ1-2 - TRBD1 15 TRBV5-1 CASNIGQGEGYGYTF TGCGCCAGCAACATAGGACAGGGCGAGGGCTATGGCTACACCTTC
TRBJ1-1 - - 14 TRBV5-1 CASSPGRYNTEAFF TGCGCCAGCAGCCCCGGGAGGTACAACACTGAAGCTTTCTTT
TRBJ2-1 - - 14 TRBV4-1 CASTVTTVYNEQFF TGCGCCAGCACCGTTACGACAGTATACAATGAGCAGTTCTTC
TRBJ1-2 few TRBD1 14 TRBV6-4 CASSPGQASYGYTF TGTGCCAGCAGTCCCGGACAGGCGTCATATGGCTACACCTTC
TRBJ1-6 - TRBD1 15 TRBV2 CARKDRTEGNSPLHF TGTGCCCGGAAGGACAGGACCGAAGGGAATTCACCCCTCCACTTT
TRBJ2-7 few - 9 TRBV30 CAWKLEQYF TGTGCCTGGAAGCTCGAGCAGTACTTC
TRBJ1-3 - - 16 TRBV30 CAWSDVVRRAGNTIYF TGTGCCTGGAGTGACGTGGTCAGGCGTGCTGGAAACACCATATATTTT
TRBJ2-5 - TRBD1 15 TRBV4-2 CASSQQLQGQETQYF TGTGCCAGCAGCCAACAATTACAGGGGCAAGAGACCCAGTACTTC